This is a list of T cell receptor beta chains from one sample in a study of tumor-infiltrating lymphocytes in localized non-small cell lung cancer. Some clones are missing from TCRdb's copy, which holds only in-frame ones; the method was immunoSEQ multiplex PCR. The sample consists of about 13,000 clones, 79% of them appearing once. The specimen was lung tumor tissue. The receptors here all came from a human donor with non-small cell lung cancer. Both conserved end residues are part of each CDR3. Each record gives: V gene, D gene, clone size, J gene, CDR3 DNA, CDR3 protein. The D gene is left open where the match is weak. Clone size is given for some rows only: seen once, a few or many times, or a class if the clone is expanded.

v_call: TRBV5-5
d_call: .
clone_size: .
j_call: TRBJ1-1
cdr3_nt: TGTGCCAGCAGCTTTTCTCCAGGGGTAAGCGAAGCTTTCTTT
cdr3_aa: CASSFSPGVSEAFF

v_call: TRBV12-5
d_call: .
clone_size: .
j_call: TRBJ1-1
cdr3_nt: TGTGCTAGTGGTTTAGAGACATTGCCTGAAGCTTTCTTT
cdr3_aa: CASGLETLPEAFF

v_call: TRBV18
d_call: .
clone_size: few
j_call: TRBJ1-2
cdr3_nt: TGTGCCAGCTCTAGCTTGCCCTTGGATGGCTACACCTTC
cdr3_aa: CASSSLPLDGYTF

v_call: TRBV19
d_call: .
clone_size: .
j_call: TRBJ2-1
cdr3_nt: TGTGCCAGTAGGGTGAGCTCCTACAATGAGCAGTTCTTC
cdr3_aa: CASRVSSYNEQFF

v_call: TRBV7-8
d_call: .
clone_size: .
j_call: TRBJ1-4
cdr3_nt: TGTGCCAGCAGCCTCCGGGAACCGAGTAATGAAAAACTGTTTTTT
cdr3_aa: CASSLREPSNEKLFF

v_call: TRBV6-6
d_call: .
clone_size: .
j_call: TRBJ1-5
cdr3_nt: TGTGCCAGCACCACCGCGGGTATCCCTCAGCCCCAGCATTTT
cdr3_aa: CASTTAGIPQPQHF

v_call: TRBV7-3
d_call: .
clone_size: .
j_call: TRBJ2-6
cdr3_nt: TGTGCCAGCAGCTTATCAGGGGTGTATGGGGCCAACGTCCTGACTTTC
cdr3_aa: CASSLSGVYGANVLTF

v_call: TRBV28
d_call: TRBD1
clone_size: .
j_call: TRBJ1-5
cdr3_nt: TGTGCCAGCAGGGGACAGGGGGCATCCCAGCCCCAGCATTTT
cdr3_aa: CASRGQGASQPQHF

v_call: TRBV7-9
d_call: .
clone_size: .
j_call: TRBJ1-4
cdr3_nt: TGTGCCAGCATCTACTATAACGCGGGCAAATCCTGGGTCGAACTGTTTTTT
cdr3_aa: CASIYYNAGKSWVELFF

v_call: TRBV4-2
d_call: .
clone_size: .
j_call: TRBJ1-1
cdr3_nt: TGTGCCAGCAGTCGTAATTCAGGGGAAGCTTTCTTT
cdr3_aa: CASSRNSGEAFF

v_call: TRBV6-1
d_call: .
clone_size: once
j_call: TRBJ2-7
cdr3_nt: TGTGCCAGCAGTGAATTCCCACTCAACTACGAGCAGTACTTC
cdr3_aa: CASSEFPLNYEQYF

v_call: TRBV4-2
d_call: TRBD2
clone_size: .
j_call: TRBJ2-7
cdr3_nt: TGTGCCAGCAGCCAAGAACTAGCGGGAGCCTGGGAGCAGTACTTC
cdr3_aa: CASSQELAGAWEQYF

v_call: TRBV5-6
d_call: TRBD1
clone_size: .
j_call: TRBJ2-3
cdr3_nt: TGTGCCAGCAGCTGGGGACAGAACACAGATACGCAGTATTTT
cdr3_aa: CASSWGQNTDTQYF

v_call: TRBV4-1
d_call: .
clone_size: once
j_call: TRBJ2-7
cdr3_nt: TGCGCCAGCAGCCAAGGGGGGGGGCGCGAGCAGTACTTC
cdr3_aa: CASSQGGGREQYF

v_call: TRBV5-1
d_call: .
clone_size: .
j_call: TRBJ1-4
cdr3_nt: TGCGCCAGCAGCTTGGATGGGTCCATTAATGAAAAACTGTTTTTT
cdr3_aa: CASSLDGSINEKLFF

v_call: TRBV5-1
d_call: .
clone_size: .
j_call: TRBJ1-2
cdr3_nt: TGCGCCAGCAGCTTAGCGGACAGCTATGGCTACACCTTC
cdr3_aa: CASSLADSYGYTF

v_call: TRBV10-3
d_call: .
clone_size: .
j_call: TRBJ2-1
cdr3_nt: TGTGCCATCAGTGAGGGGGCAGTCAATGAGCAGTTCTTC
cdr3_aa: CAISEGAVNEQFF

v_call: TRBV2
d_call: TRBD2
clone_size: .
j_call: TRBJ2-5
cdr3_nt: TGTGCCAGCAGTTACGGAGCGGGAGTTGAGACCCAGTACTTC
cdr3_aa: CASSYGAGVETQYF

v_call: TRBV20-1
d_call: .
clone_size: once
j_call: TRBJ2-7
cdr3_nt: TGCAGTGCGAGACGGGACTACGAGCAGTACTTC
cdr3_aa: CSARRDYEQYF

v_call: TRBV4-3
d_call: TRBD1
clone_size: few
j_call: TRBJ2-7
cdr3_nt: TGCGCCAGCAGCCAAGAGATCAGCCACAGGGGGATAAACGAGCAGTACTTC
cdr3_aa: CASSQEISHRGINEQYF

v_call: TRBV7-3
d_call: .
clone_size: .
j_call: TRBJ1-1
cdr3_nt: TGTGCCAGCAGCTTAAGTAAGGTTTCCACTGAAGCTTTCTTT
cdr3_aa: CASSLSKVSTEAFF

v_call: TRBV29-1
d_call: .
clone_size: .
j_call: TRBJ1-1
cdr3_nt: TGCAGCGCCGAGGCCGGCCAGAGGACTTCCTTT
cdr3_aa: CSAEAGQRTSF

v_call: TRBV7-7
d_call: .
clone_size: .
j_call: TRBJ2-3
cdr3_nt: TGTGCTAGCAGCCCAGGACCCTTCACAGATACGCAGTATTTT
cdr3_aa: CASSPGPFTDTQYF

v_call: TRBV7-2
d_call: TRBD2
clone_size: .
j_call: TRBJ2-7
cdr3_nt: TGTGCCAGCAGCTTAGCAGGACTAGCGTGGGAGCAGTACTTC
cdr3_aa: CASSLAGLAWEQYF

v_call: TRBV5-6
d_call: .
clone_size: .
j_call: TRBJ2-2
cdr3_nt: TGTGCCAGCAGCTTTGGCCCGAACGCCGGGGAGCTGTTTTTT
cdr3_aa: CASSFGPNAGELFF

v_call: TRBV6-1
d_call: .
clone_size: .
j_call: TRBJ2-7
cdr3_nt: TGTGCCAGCAGTGCGGAAAAGAACTACGAGCAGTACTTC
cdr3_aa: CASSAEKNYEQYF

v_call: TRBV28
d_call: .
clone_size: few
j_call: TRBJ1-1
cdr3_nt: TGTGCCAGCACCCCCCCGGGGGGAACTGAAGCTTTCTTT
cdr3_aa: CASTPPGGTEAFF

v_call: TRBV9
d_call: TRBD2
clone_size: .
j_call: TRBJ2-7
cdr3_nt: TGTGCCAGCAGCCCCAGGGAAGGCGGGGGGGGCGAGCAGTACTTC
cdr3_aa: CASSPREGGGGEQYF

v_call: TRBV5-6
d_call: TRBD2
clone_size: medium-sized
j_call: TRBJ2-6
cdr3_nt: TGTGCCGGATCGGCGGGAGCTGGGGCCAACGTCCTGACTTTC
cdr3_aa: CAGSAGAGANVLTF

v_call: TRBV20-1
d_call: .
clone_size: .
j_call: TRBJ2-1
cdr3_nt: TGCAGTGCTAGTTCAAACAATGAGCAGTTCTTC
cdr3_aa: CSASSNNEQFF

v_call: TRBV19
d_call: .
clone_size: .
j_call: TRBJ1-2
cdr3_nt: TGTGCCAGTCTAAGGGGGATCAACTATGGCTACACCTTC
cdr3_aa: CASLRGINYGYTF

v_call: TRBV6-5
d_call: .
clone_size: .
j_call: TRBJ2-5
cdr3_nt: TGTGCCAGCAGTTCTTCCGGGACTCGGGGGACCCAGTACTTC
cdr3_aa: CASSSSGTRGTQYF

v_call: TRBV29-1
d_call: .
clone_size: once
j_call: TRBJ2-2
cdr3_nt: TGCAGCATAGACCAGGAGAACACCGGGGAGCTGTTTTTT
cdr3_aa: CSIDQENTGELFF

v_call: TRBV4-1
d_call: .
clone_size: .
j_call: TRBJ1-2
cdr3_nt: TGCGCCAGCAGCCAAGGGGTCTGGGACTATGGCTACACCTTC
cdr3_aa: CASSQGVWDYGYTF

v_call: TRBV7-8
d_call: .
clone_size: few
j_call: TRBJ2-7
cdr3_nt: TGTGCCAGCAGCTTAGCACCTACTATTTTCGACGGGGCGGAGCAGTACTTC
cdr3_aa: CASSLAPTIFDGAEQYF

v_call: TRBV2
d_call: TRBD1
clone_size: .
j_call: TRBJ1-2
cdr3_nt: TGTGCCAGCAGAGAGACAGGGGGCCGTGACTATGGCTACACCTTC
cdr3_aa: CASRETGGRDYGYTF

v_call: TRBV5-4
d_call: .
clone_size: .
j_call: TRBJ1-6
cdr3_nt: TGTGCCAGCAGCTTAGGCCCGAGTTCACCCCTCCACTTT
cdr3_aa: CASSLGPSSPLHF

v_call: TRBV5-5
d_call: TRBD2
clone_size: .
j_call: TRBJ2-3
cdr3_nt: TGTGCCAGCAGCTTGGACGGGAGGGAAATCACAGATACGCAGTATTTT
cdr3_aa: CASSLDGREITDTQYF

v_call: TRBV4-3
d_call: TRBD2
clone_size: .
j_call: TRBJ2-7
cdr3_nt: TGCGCCAGCAGCCAAGTTGATAGCGGGAGACGCGAGCAGTACTTC
cdr3_aa: CASSQVDSGRREQYF

v_call: TRBV19
d_call: .
clone_size: .
j_call: TRBJ2-1
cdr3_nt: TGTGCCAGTAGTTGGAGCAGGTACAATGAGCAGTTCTTC
cdr3_aa: CASSWSRYNEQFF

v_call: TRBV5-3
d_call: .
clone_size: .
j_call: TRBJ2-5
cdr3_nt: TGTGCCAGAAGGAAACCGGGACCCCGAAAGACCCAGTACTTC
cdr3_aa: CARRKPGPRKTQYF

v_call: TRBV2
d_call: .
clone_size: .
j_call: TRBJ2-2
cdr3_nt: TGTGCCAGCAGTCTCCAGGGTGTAGTGACCGGGGAGCTGTTTTTT
cdr3_aa: CASSLQGVVTGELFF

v_call: TRBV6-5
d_call: TRBD1
clone_size: few
j_call: TRBJ2-3
cdr3_nt: TGTGCCAGCAGCCGACAGGGGGCAAATACAGATACGCAGTATTTT
cdr3_aa: CASSRQGANTDTQYF

v_call: TRBV7-2
d_call: .
clone_size: .
j_call: TRBJ2-7
cdr3_nt: TGTGCCAGCAGCACGACGTTGCCCCGCGGGTACGAGCAGTACTTC
cdr3_aa: CASSTTLPRGYEQYF

v_call: TRBV4-2
d_call: TRBD1
clone_size: .
j_call: TRBJ1-1
cdr3_nt: TGTGCCAGCAGCCAAGCTACAGGGGGCGGTGAAGCTTTCTTT
cdr3_aa: CASSQATGGGEAFF

v_call: TRBV30
d_call: TRBD1
clone_size: .
j_call: TRBJ2-6
cdr3_nt: TGTGCCTGGAGTGTACACTACAGGGGGTCCTCTGGGGCCAACGTCCTGACTTTC
cdr3_aa: CAWSVHYRGSSGANVLTF

v_call: TRBV7-8
d_call: .
clone_size: .
j_call: TRBJ2-7
cdr3_nt: TGTGCCAGCAGCCTGCGGGACAGTCCCTCCTACGAGCAGTACTTC
cdr3_aa: CASSLRDSPSYEQYF

v_call: TRBV5-6
d_call: .
clone_size: .
j_call: TRBJ1-1
cdr3_nt: TGTGCCAGCAGCTTGATGGTTCTTTCAGGTGCTTTCTTT
cdr3_aa: CASSLMVLSGAFF

v_call: TRBV11-2
d_call: .
clone_size: medium-sized
j_call: TRBJ2-6
cdr3_nt: TGTGCCAGCAGCTTAACCCGGACAGATTCTGGGGCCAACGTCCTGACTTTC
cdr3_aa: CASSLTRTDSGANVLTF

v_call: TRBV18
d_call: .
clone_size: .
j_call: TRBJ2-7
cdr3_nt: TGTGCCAGCTCACCTAGGGGCGTGGTCTACGAGCAGTACTTC
cdr3_aa: CASSPRGVVYEQYF

v_call: TRBV15
d_call: TRBD1
clone_size: .
j_call: TRBJ2-5
cdr3_nt: TGTGCCACCAGCAGAGGGAAGATGGACAGGGGGTTCGAGACCCAGTACTTC
cdr3_aa: CATSRGKMDRGFETQYF

v_call: TRBV6-1
d_call: .
clone_size: few
j_call: TRBJ1-2
cdr3_nt: TGTGCCAGCAGTGCTCCACGTTATGGCTACACCTTC
cdr3_aa: CASSAPRYGYTF